This entry describes one TCR beta chain. Within one base of it there is no much larger clone, and no base qualities were kept. TCR cDNA was made using 5'RACE template switching, a step that added a universal primer site and unique molecular identifiers. Priming for cDNA synthesis came from both the TCR alpha and TCR beta constant segments. Two PCR steps were used to amplify libraries, with sample barcodes and sequencing adapters being added in the second step. Sequencing of libraries was done on Illumina HiSeq 2500 (2x100 bp) or NovaSeq (2x150 bp). As for how the authors treated the data: MIGEC was used to demultiplex reads and collapse the reads into UMI consensus sequences, and MiXCR was used for V(D)J alignment. Using edgeR on replicate PBMC samples, clonotypes were called vaccine-responding if FDR was below 0.01 and the log2 fold change was above 5 up to day 15. CD4 or CD8 identity was assigned to each bulk clonotype according to whether the clonotype was present at higher abundance in the sequenced CD4 repertoire or the sequenced CD8 repertoire. NS4B-specific clonotypes were defined as those at least 10-fold enriched in dextramer-positive over dextramer-negative fractions; CD4-biased clonotypes were excluded. The public sequencing data were trimmed at Q25 with fastp and processed into clonotypes with MiXCR by TCRdb, which kept only in-frame beta chains. Each entry merges the rows of one CDR3 protein and shows their most common DNA and genes. V and J calls and clone size were set by TCRdb, not the authors. Here the sample has some 96,000 distinct CDR3 sequences; roughly 8.2% occur a single time. The ten largest clones add up to approximately 16% of the sample.

This sample's treatment or condition label indicates: live attenuated yellow fever vaccine strain. PBMCs were isolated from peripheral blood using a standard Ficoll-Paque protocol. With anti-CD3 and anti-CD8 staining plus a dextramer loaded with the yellow fever NS4B epitope peptide, the researchers sorted epitope-specific CD8 T cells. TriZol was used to extract RNA from bulk PBMCs, CD4 and CD8 fractions, and dextramer-positive and dextramer-negative fractions. V sheds 7 bases and J sheds 3 bases, leaving 18 bases between their ends. The cysteine opens and the phenylalanine closes a CDR3 of 15 amino acids. The entry retains the CDR3 DNA only, 45 bases that are in frame from base 1. The CDR1 and CDR2 encoded by the germline V gene are MGHRA and YSYEKL. This sample was taken from a study of T cells after yellow fever vaccination (dated by TCRdb to the late 2010s). In the study overall: The SMART-Seq v4 Ultra Low Input RNA kit was used to prepare libraries from fractions with low cell numbers. To follow T-cell clones before and after primary and booster YFV17D yellow fever vaccination, bulk TCR alpha and beta repertoires were sequenced over time. Two healthy male donors, one aged 18 to 29 and one aged 30 to 40 years, were included in the cohort. Blood samples were taken at several timepoints before and after primary and secondary immunization, and bulk PBMC replicates and cell subsets were isolated.

The study at large found these results: After the booster, most clones that had expanded after primary vaccination were detected again (about 95% of CD4 and roughly nine tenths of CD8), suggesting broad maintenance of memory. Compared with the primary T-cell response, the secondary T-cell response was faster but weaker, reaching its peak on day 5 rather than on day 15. Only a couple of donors were included in the study, so the extent to which the findings can be generalized is limited. Computational filtering was required because FACS-sorted repertoires could contain abundant contaminating clonotypes from the bulk population. A small fraction of clonotypes showed up in both the CD4 and CD8 compartments, probably as a result of convergent recombination.

The sequencing here drew on CD8+ T cells not binding an NS4B(214-222) dextramer, sorted from PBMCs, taken more than 13 days after the first yellow fever vaccination. The intended sense of this specimen's cell subset or site label: NS4B epitope dextramer-negative CD8 T cells. The sequence links TRBV4-1 to TRBJ1-1; the D gene is perhaps TRBD1, on 5 matching bases. The receptor's source is a young man who received the YFV17D yellow fever vaccine. The encoded CDR3 is CASTLQPGGYTEAFF. The sequenced DNA: TGCGCCAGCACCCTTCAACCGGGGGGGTACACTGAAGCTTTCTTT.